What follows are 8 T cell receptor beta chains derived from one specimen sequenced in a study of blood T cell repertoires in COVID-19. The repertoire was sequenced with immunoSEQ multiplex PCR; TCRdb's copy has only in-frame clones and lacks some. The sample carries roughly 36,000 clones, 87% recorded once. The sequencing sample was made of peripheral blood. These receptors were obtained from a man older than 75 with active COVID-19.

The rearrangement joins TRBV18 to TRBJ1-1, with D hard to call. Germline loops: CDR1 KGHSH, CDR2 LQKENI. The CDR3 is made up of 13 amino acids. Trimming cost V 3 bases and J 10 bases, with 15 bases left between them. In DNA form, the CDR3 reads TGTGCCAGCTCACCTTACGAAACGGTCGGAGCTTTCTTT. Its translation: CASSPYETVGAFF.

The V gene is TRBV27, the J gene TRBJ2-7; the match to TRBD1 covers 7 bases. The CDR3 is made up of 15 amino acids. With 4 bases clipped from V and 4 bases from J, the junction kept 10 bases outside the gene matches. CDR1 and CDR2 (germline): MNHEY, SMNVEV (reference sequence). The CDR3 loop is CASSSLPQGVYEQYF. The CDR3 DNA reads as TGTGCCAGCAGTTCACTTCCGCAGGGGGTATACGAGCAGTACTTC.

The chain links TRBV6-1 to TRBJ1-1; the D is unclear. Germline V gene data show CDR1 as MNHNS and CDR2 as SASEGT. The length of the CDR3 is 12 residues. Trimming took off 3 bases at V and 2 bases at J, with 4 bases between the two ends. The CDR3 DNA sequence: TGTGCCAGCAGTGACCTCAACACTGAAGCTTTCTTT. It specifies CASSDLNTEAFF.

This chain links TRBV19 with TRBJ2-7; 9 nucleotides agree with TRBD1. Per the germline V gene, CDR1 is LNHDA and CDR2 is SQIVND (reference sequence). The V and J ends lost 6 bases and 2 bases, in that order; junction bases with no gene match: 8. The CDR3 runs to 15 residues. CDR3 nucleotide sequence: TGTGCCAGTAGCGGACAGGGGCATTATACCTACGAGCAGTACTTC. This codes for CASSGQGHYTYEQYF.

The chain joins TRBV6-1 to TRBJ2-3, with 8 bases identical to TRBD1. Germline lookup yields CDR1 MNHNS and CDR2 SASEGT. CDR3 length: 16 residues. J was trimmed by 2 bases and V by 4 bases; bases with no gene match: 8. The CDR3 is CASSGQDRAITDTQYF. DNA of the CDR3: TGTGCCAGCAGTGGACAGGACAGGGCTATCACAGATACGCAGTATTTT.

The CDR3 DNA sequence: TGTGCCAGCAGCAAAGCTAGCGGGATAAAAGAGACCCAGTACTTC. Translation: CASSKASGIKETQYF. The chain is built from TRBV5-4 and TRBJ2-5, with 9 positions matching TRBD2. With 4 bases clipped from V and 3 bases from J, the junction kept 7 bases outside the gene matches. The CDR3 length is 15 residues. Per the germline V gene, CDR1 is SGHNT and CDR2 is YYREEE (reference sequence).

This chain uses TRBV7-2 with TRBJ1-3; D gene uncertain. V was clipped by 2 bases and J by 0 bases, with 11 bases between them. Looked up from germline, CDR1 is SGHTA and CDR2 is FQGNSA. This CDR3 region has 16 residues. CDR3 loop: CASSLHPSFSGNTIYF. Here the CDR3 DNA reads TGTGCCAGCAGCTTACACCCCAGTTTCTCTGGAAACACCATATATTTT.

V gene TRBV19 combines with J gene TRBJ2-7; D is perhaps TRBD2 (5 bases). The CDR3 has 16 amino acids. V was clipped by 0 bases and J by 0 bases, with 12 bases between them. From germline, CDR1 is LNHDA and CDR2 SQIVND (reference sequence). For the CDR3, the DNA is TGTGCCAGTAGTATAGATTCTTCCAGCGGCTCCTACGAGCAGTACTTC. The encoded protein is CASSIDSSSGSYEQYF.